Shown below are 10 T cell receptor beta chains from a single sample sequenced in a study of T cell responses to AZD1222 COVID-19 vaccine. Generated by immunoSEQ multiplex PCR, the TCRdb table keeps only in-frame clones and is missing some. The table has 150,000 to 200,000 clones, approximately 90% seen once; the top ten hold around 1.2%. The input for sequencing was peripheral blood, taken 28 days after the second AZD1222 dose. These receptors originate from an adult who received the AZD1222 COVID-19 vaccine.

This clone has only a few counts. The V gene is TRBV4-1, the J gene TRBJ2-7, with TRBD2 matching 16 bases. The trim removed 1 base at V and 3 bases at J, leaving 9 bases unmatched. Germline loops: CDR1 MGHRA, CDR2 YSYEKL. This CDR3 comprises 19 residues. DNA of the CDR3: TGCGCCAGCAGCCAAGGTCCCGGGACTAGCGGGAGGGCCTTCTACGAGCAGTACTTC. Protein product: CASSQGPGTSGRAFYEQYF.

The chain combines TRBV7-6 with TRBJ2-3; 11 bases line up with TRBD2. The V gene's germline CDR1 is SGHVS and CDR2 FNYEAQ. The CDR3 runs 16 residues. Germline trimming cut 2 bases from V and 6 bases from J; bases unmatched to any gene: 7. CDR3 DNA: TGTGCCAGCAGCTTAATTAGCGGGGGGGCAGGCGATACGCAGTATTTT. Protein sequence: CASSLISGGAGDTQYF. Together with reference TRBV7-6 and TRBJ2-3, the CDR3 gives the full variable domain: GAGVSQSPRYKVTKRGQDVALRCDPISGHVSLYWYRQALGQGPEFLTYFNYEAQQDKSGLPNDRFSAERPEGSISTLTIQRTEQRDSAMYRCASSLISGGAGDTQYFGPGTRLTVL.

The J gene is TRBJ1-5, the V gene TRBV4-2; D call uncertain. Germline CDR1 LGHNA, CDR2 YNFKEQ. This CDR3 region has 18 residues. Between the trimmed V and J ends, which lost 1 base and 5 bases, there was a span of 21 bases. CDR3 amino acids: CASSQVASRRGGDQPQHF. The DNA for the CDR3 is TGTGCCAGCAGCCAAGTTGCCTCGCGGAGAGGAGGTGATCAGCCCCAGCATTTT.

The chain couples TRBV19 to TRBJ1-4; tentative D call: TRBD1 (5 bases). V lost 2 bases, J lost 15 bases, and 16 bases lay in between. The germline gives CDR1 LNHDA, CDR2 SQIVND (reference sequence). The CDR3 is 13 amino acids. DNA for the CDR3: TGTGCCAGTAGTATAAGGCCCGGGGGATCAGTGTTTTTT. This codes for CASSIRPGGSVFF. Using reference TRBV19 and TRBJ1-4 for the parts outside the CDR3, the full variable domain is DGGITQSPKYLFRKEGQNVTLSCEQNLNHDAMYWYRQDPGQGLRLIYYSQIVNDFQKGDIAEGYSVSREKKESFPLTVTSAQKNPTAFYLCASSIRPGGSVFFGSGTQLSVL.

V and J are TRBV13 and TRBJ1-2; D is undetermined. The CDR3 contains 15 residues. The V end lost 1 base, the J end lost 2 bases, and 11 bases lay between the germline ends. Germline-derived CDR1 and CDR2 are PRHDT and FYEKMQ (reference sequence). The CDR3 spells CASSLVVATNYGYTF. The CDR3 DNA reads TGTGCCAGCAGCTTAGTCGTTGCAACCAACTATGGCTACACCTTC.

The gene calls are TRBV27 and TRBJ2-1; 14 nucleotides line up with TRBD2. The CDR3 runs 14 residues. CDR1 is MNHEY, CDR2 SMNVEV, per germline (reference sequence). With 5 bases clipped from V and 8 bases from J, the junction kept 2 bases outside the gene matches. The CDR3 bases are TGTGCCAGCAGTCTGACTAGCGGGAGGGATGAGCAGTTCTTC. The encoded protein is CASSLTSGRDEQFF.

The genes are TRBV11-2 and TRBJ2-7; the D is unclear. The CDR3 length is 15 residues. Germline V gene sequence: CDR1 SGHAT, CDR2 FQNNGV. Trimming left V 0 bases short and J 0 bases short, with 9 bases between. The CDR3 DNA sequence: TGTGCCAGCAGCTTAGAGACCGATAGCTCCTACGAGCAGTACTTC. Its protein product is CASSLETDSSYEQYF.

The chain uses TRBV16 and TRBJ2-1; a weak D match, TRBD1 (6 bases). V lost 3 bases and J lost 0, with 15 bases in between. The length of the CDR3 is 17 residues. Germline CDR1 reads KGHSY; CDR2 reads FQNENV. In DNA form, the CDR3 reads TGTGCCAGCAGCCATGGCCCGAGGGGGAGCTCCTACAATGAGCAGTTCTTC. This gives the protein CASSHGPRGSSYNEQFF.

The rearrangement uses TRBV28 and TRBJ1-5, with D possibly being TRBD1 (6 bases). Germline-derived CDR1 and CDR2 are MDHEN and SYDVKM. V gave up 2 bases and J gave up 0 bases, with 8 bases separating them. This CDR3 has 15 residues. CDR3 residues: CASSLPQGSNQPQHF. The CDR3 DNA follows: TGTGCCAGCAGTTTACCACAGGGTAGCAATCAGCCCCAGCATTTT.

The CDR3 sequence: CASSRRAYQETQYF. In nucleotides, the CDR3 is TGTGCCAGCAGCCGGCGGGCCTACCAAGAGACCCAGTACTTC. The rearrangement joins TRBV3-1 (or the pseudogene TRBV3-2) to TRBJ2-5; perhaps TRBD2 as D (5 bases). Germline CDR1 is LGHDT and CDR2 is YNNKEL (reference sequence). V lost 4 bases and J lost 0, with 9 bases in between. CDR3 size: 14 residues.